These 23 T cell receptor beta chains were all obtained from the same sample, sequenced in a study of T and B cells in COVID-19 patients. TRB rearrangements were amplified by multiplex PCR with BIOMED2 TRB-A/B primers. TCRdb re-derived calls from the multiplex PCR reads in MiXCR, one entry per CDR3 protein. The sample has around 16,000 distinct CDR3 sequences; 27% are singletons. TRB was amplified from approximately 250-480 ng of blood genomic DNA. Sequencing was carried out using blood. The origin of the receptors is a human donor who had recovered from COVID-19.

This rearrangement joins TRBV10-1 to TRBJ2-2; possible D gene TRBD2, 7 bases. This CDR3 has 15 amino acids. CDR1 is WNHNN and CDR2 is SYGVQD in the germline V gene (reference sequence). V lost 2 bases to trimming and J lost 2 bases, with 9 bases between them. The CDR3 sequence is CASSERGANTGELFF. In DNA, the CDR3 is TGCGCCAGCAGTGAGCGGGGGGCTAACACCGGGGAGCTGTTTTTT.

The chain joins TRBV6-1 to TRBJ2-7; tentatively, D is TRBD1 (5 bases). With 7 bases removed from V and 3 bases from J, the gap between germline ends came to 16 bases. Germline V gives CDR1 MNHNS, CDR2 SASEGT. The CDR3 contains 14 residues. CDR3 sequence: CASTLSWTSYEQYF. As DNA, the CDR3 is TGTGCCAGCACCCTCTCCTGGACAAGCTACGAGCAGTACTTC.

The chain is built from TRBV5-4 and TRBJ2-3; 14 bases map to TRBD2. Germline CDR1 reads SGHNT; CDR2 reads YYREEE (reference sequence). CDR3 length: 16 residues. The V segment lost 4 bases and the J segment 4 bases; nucleotides outside the gene matches: 5. The CDR3 sequence is CASSLGTSGGPDTQYF. CDR3 DNA: TGTGCCAGCAGCCTCGGGACTAGCGGGGGCCCAGATACGCAGTATTTT.

The V call is TRBV5-1, the J call TRBJ2-1, with D perhaps TRBD2 (6 bases). Germline loops: CDR1 SGHRS, CDR2 YFSETQ. V was clipped by 4 bases and J by 6 bases, with 17 bases between them. The CDR3 totals 15 residues. CDR3 sequence (DNA): TGCGCCAGCAGCCGGGACTCCACCGGGGGCAATGAGCAGTTCTTC. The encoded protein is CASSRDSTGGNEQFF.

The chain combines TRBV5-4 with TRBJ2-2; tentatively, D is TRBD1 or TRBD2 (6 bases each). The CDR3 spans 13 residues. The germline V gene has CDR1 SGHNT and CDR2 YYREEE (reference sequence). V lost 1 base to trimming and J lost 8 bases, with 9 bases between them. In DNA, the CDR3 is TGTGCCAGCAGCTTGCGGGGGCGGGGGGAGCTGTTTTTT. This gives the protein CASSLRGRGELFF.

The V call is TRBV7-9, the J call TRBJ1-5; tentatively, D is TRBD1 (5 bases). This CDR3 is built from 15 residues. Germline V lookup: CDR1 SEHNR, CDR2 FQNEAQ (reference sequence). V lost 5 bases, J lost 2 bases, and 13 bases lay in between. The CDR3 sequence: CASSRVGDGNQPQHF. The CDR3, as DNA: TGTGCCAGCAGCAGGGTGGGGGATGGCAATCAGCCCCAGCATTTT.

V and J are TRBV27 and TRBJ1-3; D is unclear. Per germline, CDR1 MNHEY and CDR2 SMNVEV (reference sequence). V was clipped by 3 bases and J by 4 bases, with 16 bases between them. This CDR3 has 16 residues. CDR3 sequence reads: CASSFVGYGTGNTIYF. The CDR3 DNA reads as TGTGCCAGCAGTTTCGTCGGGTACGGTACAGGAAACACCATATATTTT.

This chain uses TRBV28 with TRBJ2-1; TRBD2 matches 7 bases. Germline CDR1 is MDHEN and CDR2 is SYDVKM. The CDR3 sequence is 15 residues long. J lost 0 bases, V lost 8 bases, and 7 bases had no gene match. The CDR3 region is CASVGGGPSYNEQFF. In DNA, the CDR3 is TGTGCCAGCGTCGGGGGAGGGCCCTCCTACAATGAGCAGTTCTTC. Full variable domain (remainder filled in from reference TRBV28 and TRBJ2-1): DVKVTQSSRYLVKRTGEKVFLECVQDMDHENMFWYRQDPGLGLRLIYFSYDVKMKEKGDIPEGYSVSREKKERFSLILESASTNQTSMYLCASVGGGPSYNEQFFGPGTRLTVL.

This clonotype was detected a few times. The genes are TRBV6-6 and TRBJ1-5; no definite D call. V was clipped by 3 bases and J by 0 bases, with 9 bases between them. Germline loops: CDR1 MNHNY, CDR2 SVGAGI (reference sequence). The CDR3 runs 15 residues. This chain's CDR3 is CASSYQAYSNQPQHF. CDR3 DNA: TGTGCCAGCAGTTATCAGGCTTATAGCAATCAGCCCCAGCATTTT.

This clonotype was observed a few times. The genes are TRBV5-6 and TRBJ1-3; unclear D gene. Germline loops: CDR1 SGHDT, CDR2 YYEEEE. This CDR3 is built from 17 residues. Trimming pared 1 base from V and 4 bases from J, leaving 18 bases between. The CDR3 bases are TGTGCCAGCAGCTTGAAGAACCCAGCTCTACCGGGAAACACCATATATTTT. Translation gives CASSLKNPALPGNTIYF.

The CDR3 region has the DNA TGTGCCAGCTCACCACAAGGGCAAAATCAGCCCCAGCATTTT. This encodes CASSPQGQNQPQHF. The chain links TRBV18 to TRBJ1-5; D uncertain. This CDR3 comprises 14 residues. Germline loops: CDR1 KGHSH, CDR2 LQKENI. Trimming shortened V by 1 base and J by 4 bases, and 8 bases separated the two germline ends.

The chain employs TRBV12-3 or TRBV12-4 and TRBJ1-5; no reliable D call. The CDR3 is made up of 17 amino acids. Trimming stripped 4 bases from V and 0 bases from J, with 16 bases between. For the CDR3, the DNA is TGTGCCAGCAGTTACGCTCAAGTGGCGGTTAGCAATCAGCCCCAGCATTTT. Its translation is CASSYAQVAVSNQPQHF.

Only a few counts were recorded for this clonotype. The CDR3 here is CATSEGLEDTQYF. DNA of the CDR3: TGTGCCACCAGTGAAGGGTTGGAAGATACGCAGTATTTT. This chain uses TRBV24-1 with TRBJ2-3; D remains ambiguous. Trimming removed 4 bases at V and 5 bases at J, with 9 bases between. Per the germline V gene, CDR1 is KGHDR and CDR2 is SFDVKD. The CDR3 length is 13 residues.

V usage is TRBV19 and J usage is TRBJ2-7; 9 bases fit TRBD1. With 5 bases clipped from V and 3 bases from J, the junction kept 5 bases outside the gene matches. The CDR3 runs 14 residues. From germline, CDR1 is LNHDA and CDR2 SQIVND (reference sequence). CDR3 region: CASSWDREGYEQYF. CDR3 DNA: TGTGCCAGTAGTTGGGACAGGGAGGGCTACGAGCAGTACTTC.

At least ten counts were recorded for this clonotype. The chain uses TRBV15 and TRBJ1-3; D unresolved. There are 14 residues in the CDR3. CDR1 and CDR2 from the germline V gene are LNHNV and YYDKDF (reference sequence). The ends were cut back, 2 bases at V and 4 bases at J, with 9 bases in the middle. CDR3 loop: CATSRRARGNTIYF. The CDR3 DNA sequence: TGTGCCACCAGCAGAAGGGCGAGAGGAAACACCATATATTTT.

This chain joins TRBV7-2 and TRBJ1-2, with D possibly matching TRBD1 (5 bases). The germline V gene encodes CDR1 SGHTA and CDR2 FQGNSA. The V gene lost 9 bases and the J gene lost 4 bases, with 12 bases spanning the gap. The CDR3 is made up of 12 amino acids. The CDR3 here is CARGTGGYGYTF. As DNA, the CDR3 is TGTGCCAGAGGGACCGGCGGCTATGGCTACACCTTC.

This sequence joins TRBV14 and TRBJ2-7, with 11 bases lining up with TRBD1. V lost 1 base to trimming and J lost 6 bases; unmatched junction nucleotides: 5. CDR1 and CDR2 (germline): SGHDN, FVKESK. The CDR3 length is 15 residues. For the CDR3, the DNA is TGTGCCAGCAGCCAAGTGTGGGACAGGGGGTCCGAGCAGTACTTC. Its translation is CASSQVWDRGSEQYF.

There are a few counts of this clonotype. This rearrangement joins TRBV29-1 to TRBJ1-2; 8 bases are a match to TRBD1. The CDR3 covers 14 residues. Germline CDR1 SQVTM, CDR2 ANQGSEA. Trimming cost V 7 bases and J 6 bases; bases outside gene matches: 13. The CDR3, as DNA: TGCAGCGGGGGGGGGGGGACAGGCTCGAATGGCTACACCTTC. Its translation: CSGGGGTGSNGYTF.

The rearrangement uses TRBV6-6 and TRBJ2-3; TRBD2 agrees at 9 bases. CDR3 length: 18 residues. Trimming at V came to 1 base and at J to 3 bases, leaving 11 bases not matched to a gene. The germline V gene encodes CDR1 MNHNY and CDR2 SVGAGI (reference sequence). The DNA for the CDR3 is TGTGCCAGCAGTTACTGGACTAGCGCCCGAGAGGGTACAGATACGCAGTATTTT. Translated, it gives CASSYWTSAREGTDTQYF.

The gene calls are TRBV24-1 and TRBJ2-3; D gene uncertain. The ends were cut back, 5 bases at V and 1 base at J, with 18 bases in the middle. Germline values: CDR1 KGHDR, CDR2 SFDVKD. The CDR3 spans 17 residues. The CDR3 DNA is TGTGCCACCAGTGGGGGTAGAGGAGACAAGGGCACAGATACGCAGTATTTT. This codes for CATSGGRGDKGTDTQYF.

Only a few counts were recorded for this clonotype. The J gene is TRBJ2-3, the V gene TRBV6-4, with 8 bases matching TRBD1. CDR1 and CDR2 (germline): MRHNA, SNTAGT. CDR3 length: 15 residues. V was pared by 3 bases and J by 3 bases, with 5 bases of the junction left unmatched. The CDR3 loop reads CASSERGQGTDTQYF. The DNA of the CDR3 is TGTGCCAGCAGTGAAAGAGGACAGGGTACAGATACGCAGTATTTT.

V gene TRBV5-6 combines with J gene TRBJ1-6; unclear D gene. This CDR3 is built from 16 residues. The germline V and J ends were trimmed by 7 bases and 10 bases, with 24 bases remaining between them. The germline V gene encodes CDR1 SGHDT and CDR2 YYEEEE. The CDR3 coding sequence is TGTGCCAGCCAAGCCGTTGGGGTCGGGGAACAGTCACCCCTCCACTTT. This codes for CASQAVGVGEQSPLHF.

The chain carries TRBV12-3 or TRBV12-4 and TRBJ1-1, with 11 bases fitting TRBD1. This CDR3 is 15 amino acids long. V was pared by 7 bases and J by 6 bases, with 10 bases of the junction left unmatched. CDR3 loop: CASMWTGGHVPEAFF. For the CDR3, the DNA is TGTGCCAGCATGTGGACAGGGGGCCATGTCCCTGAAGCTTTCTTT.